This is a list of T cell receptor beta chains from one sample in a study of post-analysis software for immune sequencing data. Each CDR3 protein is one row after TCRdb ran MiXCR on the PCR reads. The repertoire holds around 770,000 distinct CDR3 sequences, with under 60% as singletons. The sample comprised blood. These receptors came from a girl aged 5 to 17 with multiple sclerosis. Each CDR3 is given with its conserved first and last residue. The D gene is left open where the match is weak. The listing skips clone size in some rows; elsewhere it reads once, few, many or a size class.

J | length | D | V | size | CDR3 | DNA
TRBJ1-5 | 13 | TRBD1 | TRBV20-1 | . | CSAGTGPNQPQHF | TGCAGTGCTGGGACAGGCCCGAATCAGCCCCAGCATTTT
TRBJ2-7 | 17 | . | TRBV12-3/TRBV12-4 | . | CASSPPKGGSPYNEQYF | TGTGCCAGCAGCCCCCCTAAGGGGGGGAGCCCCTACAATGAGCAGTACTTC
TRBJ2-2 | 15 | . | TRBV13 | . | CASSLGPQVAGELFF | TGTGCCAGCAGCTTAGGCCCGCAGGTTGCCGGGGAGCTGTTTTTT
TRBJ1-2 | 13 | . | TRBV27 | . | CASSYCGPRGYTF | TGTGCCAGCAGTTACTGCGGGCCCCGGGGCTACACCTTC
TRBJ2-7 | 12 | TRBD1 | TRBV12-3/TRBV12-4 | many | CASRGQPYEQYF | TGTGCCAGCAGGGGACAGCCCTACGAGCAGTACTTC
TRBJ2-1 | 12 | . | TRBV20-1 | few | CSALNRGNEQFF | TGCAGTGCTCTTAACCGAGGAAATGAGCAGTTCTTC
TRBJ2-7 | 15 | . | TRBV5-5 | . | CASSFMPGKDYEQYF | TGTGCCAGCAGCTTTATGCCTGGAAAAGACTACGAGCAGTACTTC
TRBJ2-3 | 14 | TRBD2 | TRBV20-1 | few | CSARPSGNTDTQYF | TGCAGTGCTAGACCCAGCGGGAACACAGATACGCAGTATTTT
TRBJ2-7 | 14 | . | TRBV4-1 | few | CASSHDLVYYEQYF | TGCGCCAGCAGCCATGACCTGGTCTACTACGAGCAGTACTTC
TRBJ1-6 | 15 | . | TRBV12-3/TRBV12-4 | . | CASSFGVNRNSPLHF | TGTGCCAGCAGTTTCGGGGTAAACAGGAATTCACCCCTCCACTTT
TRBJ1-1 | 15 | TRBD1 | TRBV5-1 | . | CASSPWTGSDTEAFF | TGCGCCAGCAGCCCCTGGACAGGGTCCGACACTGAAGCTTTCTTT
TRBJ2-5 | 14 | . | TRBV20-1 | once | CSARDVAGLETQYF | TGCAGTGCTAGAGATGTGGCAGGGCTAGAGACCCAGTACTTC
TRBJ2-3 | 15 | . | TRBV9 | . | CASSETGAPEGTQYF | TGTGCCAGCAGCGAAACAGGCGCTCCGGAGGGTACGCAGTATTTT
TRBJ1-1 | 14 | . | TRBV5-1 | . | CASSLAGRITEAFF | TGCGCCAGCAGCTTGGCCGGGAGGATCACTGAAGCTTTCTTT
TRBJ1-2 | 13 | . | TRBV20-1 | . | CSANPGVAYGYTF | TGCAGTGCTAACCCTGGGGTTGCCTATGGCTACACCTTC
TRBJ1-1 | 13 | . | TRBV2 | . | CASSGQGYTEAFF | TGTGCCAGCTCGGGTCAGGGGTATACTGAAGCTTTCTTT
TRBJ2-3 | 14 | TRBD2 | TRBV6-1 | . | CASRGGRLTDTQYF | TGTGCCAGCCGGGGAGGGCGGCTCACAGATACGCAGTATTTT
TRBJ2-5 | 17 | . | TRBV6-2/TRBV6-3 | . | CASSYPPTWDKEETQYF | TGTGCCAGCAGTTACCCTCCGACGTGGGACAAGGAAGAGACCCAGTACTTC
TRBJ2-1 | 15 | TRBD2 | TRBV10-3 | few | CAISESIAGVNEQFF | TGTGCCATCAGTGAGTCTATAGCGGGAGTCAATGAGCAGTTCTTC
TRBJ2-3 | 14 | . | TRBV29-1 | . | CSVSPASSTDTQYF | TGCAGCGTTAGCCCAGCCTCTAGCACAGATACGCAGTATTTT
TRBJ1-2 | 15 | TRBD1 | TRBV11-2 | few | CASSEIPGGMNGYTF | TGTGCCAGCAGCGAGATCCCAGGGGGCATGAATGGCTACACCTTC
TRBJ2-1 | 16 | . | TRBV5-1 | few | CASSLVSSRSYNEQFF | TGCGCCAGCAGCTTGGTCTCCAGCAGGTCCTACAATGAGCAGTTCTTC
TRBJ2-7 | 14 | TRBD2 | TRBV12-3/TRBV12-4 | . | CASKEGTSGYEQYF | TGTGCCAGCAAGGAAGGGACTAGCGGCTACGAGCAGTACTTC
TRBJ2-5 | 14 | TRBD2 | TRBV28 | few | CASSLAGARETQYF | TGTGCCAGCAGTCTAGCGGGAGCGCGGGAGACCCAGTACTTC
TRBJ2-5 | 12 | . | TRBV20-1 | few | CSASNIQETQYF | TGCAGTGCTAGCAACATCCAAGAGACCCAGTACTTC
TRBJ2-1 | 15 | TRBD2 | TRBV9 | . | CASAYEAGLRNEQFF | TGTGCCAGCGCGTACGAAGCGGGACTCCGCAATGAGCAGTTCTTC
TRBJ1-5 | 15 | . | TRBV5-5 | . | CASSLGQVSNQPQHF | TGTGCCAGCAGCTTGGGGCAGGTTAGCAATCAGCCCCAGCATTTT
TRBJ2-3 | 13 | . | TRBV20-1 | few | CSPDRGITDTQYF | TGCAGTCCGGATCGGGGAATCACAGATACGCAGTATTTT
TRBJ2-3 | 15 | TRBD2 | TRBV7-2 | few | CASSPSGIVTDTQYF | TGTGCCAGCAGCCCGAGCGGGATTGTCACAGATACGCAGTATTTT
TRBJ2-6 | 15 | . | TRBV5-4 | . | CASSMGAGGANVLTF | TGTGCCAGCAGCATGGGGGCAGGTGGGGCCAACGTCCTGACTTTC
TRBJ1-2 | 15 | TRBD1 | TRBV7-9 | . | CASSLSPDRDYGYTF | TGTGCCAGCAGCTTATCCCCGGACAGGGACTATGGCTACACCTTC
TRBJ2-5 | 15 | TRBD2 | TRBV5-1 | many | CASSLGTSGQETQYF | TGTGCCAGCAGCTTAGGGACTAGCGGCCAAGAGACCCAGTACTTC
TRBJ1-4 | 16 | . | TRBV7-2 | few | CASSWDPAATNEKLFF | TGTGCCAGCAGCTGGGACCCGGCCGCAACTAATGAAAAACTGTTTTTT
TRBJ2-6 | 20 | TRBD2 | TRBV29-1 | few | CTAGGNPFRVSHSGANVLTF | TGCACCGCGGGGGGGAACCCGTTTCGGGTAAGCCACTCTGGGGCCAACGTCCTGACTTTC
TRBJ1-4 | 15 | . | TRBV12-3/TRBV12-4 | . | CASSSGQGKNEKPFF | TGTGCCAGCAGTTCCGGACAAGGAAAGAATGAAAAACCGTTTTTT
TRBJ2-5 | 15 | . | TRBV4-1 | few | CASSRGTGERETQYF | TGCGCCAGCAGCCGAGGAACGGGGGAACGAGAGACCCAGTACTTC
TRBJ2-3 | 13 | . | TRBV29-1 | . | CSVEGNRKDTQYF | TGCAGCGTTGAAGGGAATAGGAAAGATACGCAGTATTTT
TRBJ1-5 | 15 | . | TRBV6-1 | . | CASSEGQVSNQPQHF | TGTGCCAGCAGCGAGGGCCAGGTTAGCAATCAGCCCCAGCATTTT
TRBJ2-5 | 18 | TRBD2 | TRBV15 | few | CATSRRLGLAVYQETQYF | TGTGCCACCAGCCGACGACTCGGACTAGCAGTGTACCAAGAGACCCAGTACTTC
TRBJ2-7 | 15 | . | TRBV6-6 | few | CASSPGEAGSYEQYF | TGTGCCAGCAGCCCCGGGGAGGCCGGCTCCTACGAGCAGTACTTC
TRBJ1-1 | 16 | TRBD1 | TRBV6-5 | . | CASSYDAGQGPTEAFF | TGTGCCAGCAGTTACGATGCGGGACAGGGTCCCACTGAAGCTTTCTTT
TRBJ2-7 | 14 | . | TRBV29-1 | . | CSVVTGSNSYEQYF | TGCAGCGTTGTGACAGGCTCAAACTCCTACGAGCAGTACTTC
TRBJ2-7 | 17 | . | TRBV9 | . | CASSVGRWRAFSYEQYF | TGTGCCAGCAGCGTAGGGCGGTGGCGGGCCTTCTCCTACGAGCAGTACTTC
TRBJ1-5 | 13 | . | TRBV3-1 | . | CASSPTLNQPQHF | TGTGCCAGCAGTCCGACCCTCAATCAGCCCCAGCATTTT
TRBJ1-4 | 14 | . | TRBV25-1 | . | CASSETALNEKLFF | TGTGCCAGCAGTGAAACAGCCCTTAATGAAAAACTGTTTTTT
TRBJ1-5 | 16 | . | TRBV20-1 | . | CSARDAGWASNQPQHF | TGCAGTGCTAGAGATGCAGGATGGGCTAGCAATCAGCCCCAGCATTTT
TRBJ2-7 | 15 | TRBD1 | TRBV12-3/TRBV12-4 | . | CASSPSGTASSEQYF | TGTGCCAGCAGTCCCTCCGGGACAGCCTCCTCCGAGCAGTACTTC
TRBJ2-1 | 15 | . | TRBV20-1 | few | CSATAGTPTYNEQFF | TGCAGTGCTACAGCCGGGACACCTACCTACAATGAGCAGTTCTTC
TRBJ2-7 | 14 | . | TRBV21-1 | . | CASLSRGGSYEQYF | TGTGCCAGCCTTTCTCGCGGGGGCTCCTACGAGCAGTACTTC
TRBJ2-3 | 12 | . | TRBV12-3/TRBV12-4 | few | CASSLARITQYF | TGTGCCAGCAGCTTAGCCCGGATTACGCAGTATTTT
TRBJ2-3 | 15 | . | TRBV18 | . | CASSPPESWVDTQYF | TGTGCCAGCTCACCACCGGAGTCCTGGGTCGATACGCAGTATTTT
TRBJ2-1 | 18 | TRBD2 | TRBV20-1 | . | CSARDWTSGREGDNEQFF | TGCAGTGCTAGAGATTGGACTAGCGGGAGAGAGGGGGACAATGAGCAGTTCTTC
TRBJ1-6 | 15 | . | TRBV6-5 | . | CVSSRGLDPRSPLHF | TGTGTCAGCAGTCGGGGGCTCGACCCAAGGTCACCCCTCCACTTT
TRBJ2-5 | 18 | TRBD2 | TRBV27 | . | CASSRTSGASGNVGTQYF | TGTGCCAGCAGTCGGACTAGCGGGGCTTCGGGGAATGTAGGGACCCAGTACTTC
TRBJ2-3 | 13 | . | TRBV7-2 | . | CASSFGTADTQYF | TGTGCCAGCAGCTTCGGGACGGCAGATACGCAGTATTTT
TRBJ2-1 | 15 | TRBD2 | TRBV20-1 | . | CSARDRMAGGYEQFF | TGCAGTGCTAGAGATCGAATGGCGGGAGGGTATGAGCAGTTCTTC
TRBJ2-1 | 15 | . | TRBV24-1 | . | CATSALVGTYNEQFF | TGTGCCACCAGTGCCCTAGTGGGGACCTACAATGAGCAGTTCTTC
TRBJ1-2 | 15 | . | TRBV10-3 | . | CAISESSPGAYGYTF | TGTGCCATCAGTGAGTCGAGCCCGGGGGCCTATGGCTACACCTTC
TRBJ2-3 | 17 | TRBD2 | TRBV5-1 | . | CASGVTELAGSTDTQYF | TGCGCCAGCGGAGTAACGGAACTAGCGGGATCCACAGATACGCAGTATTTT